This T cell receptor (beta chain) was recorded in a study of blood T cell repertoires in COVID-19. Study context: Researchers got acute and convalescent COVID-19 samples from the United States, Italy and Spain. PBMCs, B-cell-depleted T cells, or T cells were the source of the cDNA or gDNA that made up the material.

Per the authors' pipeline: Reference gene primer amplification gave nucleated cell count estimates. Some clones are missing from TCRdb's copy, which holds only in-frame ones; the method was immunoSEQ multiplex PCR. V and J calls and clone size follow that table, whereas D and trimming were derived from the DNA. This sample yields some 120,000 clones, of which around four fifths are seen a single time; about 18% belongs to the top ten. This clone was seen just once. Sequencing was done on a sample of peripheral blood. The TCR sequence derives from a man older than 75 with acute or convalescent COVID-19.

CDR3 sequence (DNA): TGTGCCAGCAGCCACCCTCGCGACTACAATGAGCAGTTCTTC. Protein product: CASSHPRDYNEQFF. The V gene is TRBV11-1, the J gene TRBJ2-1; D gene ambiguous. Germline-derived CDR1 and CDR2 are SGHAT and FQDESV (reference sequence). Deletions cut 5 bases from V and 3 bases from J, with 11 bases between. The CDR3 covers 14 residues. The variable domain in full, completed from reference TRBV11-1 and TRBJ2-1, reads EAEVAQSPRYKITEKSQAVAFWCDPISGHATLYWYRQILGQGPELLVQFQDESVVDDSQLPKDRFSAERLKGVDSTLKIQPAELGDSAMYLCASSHPRDYNEQFFGPGTRLTVL.